The sequence of this TCR beta chain was determined in a study of blood T cell repertoires in COVID-19. The data were produced by immunoSEQ multiplex PCR, yet TCRdb's version contains in-frame clones alone and is incomplete. This table has around 300,000 clones, around 90% appearing once. The CDR3 covers 17 residues. The material sequenced was PBMCs or T cells enriched from blood (not recorded which). The clonotype was recovered from a woman aged 60-75 years in a cohort exposed to, infected with or recovered from COVID-19 (not recorded which). The chain uses TRBV21-1 and TRBJ2-1; the listed D gene, TRBD2, was not tested against the DNA. TRBV21-1 is termed a pseudogene. CDR3 residues: CASSKRESQGDYNEQFF. Written as DNA, the CDR3 is TGTGCCAGCAGCAAACGGGAGTCTCAGGGCGATTACAATGAGCAGTTCTTC.